Each of the 17 T cell receptor beta chains below was sequenced from the same sample in a study of T cells in localized non-small cell lung cancer. Clones were sequenced by immunoSEQ multiplex PCR, and TCRdb holds only the in-frame ones, with some missing. Altogether around 2,300 clones are present, around 25% being singletons, with the ten largest covering 6% to 8.5%. The sample here was lung tumor tissue, taken before any cancer treatment. The receptors were gathered from a man aged 35 to 70 with stage III lung adenocarcinoma.

The gene calls are TRBV18 and TRBJ1-2; 7 nucleotides agree with TRBD1. The germline CDR1 and CDR2 sequences are KGHSH and LQKENI. This CDR3 comprises 14 residues. Trimming cost V 2 bases and J 4 bases; bases outside gene matches: 4. This CDR3 reads CASSPEGQSYGYTF. The CDR3, as DNA: TGTGCCAGCTCACCAGAGGGACAGAGCTATGGCTACACCTTC.

This clone is labeled as medium-sized. The chain combines TRBV6-8 with TRBJ2-3, with TRBD1 matching over 10 bases. V dropped 0 bases and J dropped 7; count of bases not matched to a gene: 7. In germline, CDR1 is MNHGY, CDR2 SAAAGT. The CDR3 consists of 16 residues. Written as DNA, the CDR3 is TGTGCCAGCAGTTACTCATGGGACAGGGGAACTTATACGCAGTATTTT. Amino acid sequence: CASSYSWDRGTYTQYF.

V usage is TRBV5-1 and J usage is TRBJ2-7, with 7 nucleotides matching TRBD1. CDR1 SGHRS and CDR2 YFSETQ come from the germline V gene. The CDR3 totals 14 residues. V was pared by 2 bases and J by 5 bases, with 7 bases of the junction left unmatched. CDR3 coding DNA: TGCGCCAGCAGCTTTTTGACAGGGCGCGACGAGCAGTACTTC. Its translation: CASSFLTGRDEQYF.

The chain recombines TRBV5-1 with TRBJ2-7, with D possibly being TRBD2 (5 bases). The CDR3 totals 15 residues. The ends were cut back, 0 bases at V and 1 base at J, with 11 bases in the middle. Per germline, CDR1 SGHRS and CDR2 YFSETQ. CDR3 DNA sequence: TGCGCCAGCAGCTTGGGCCTCGGGGTTTCCTACGAGCAGTACTTC. Amino acids: CASSLGLGVSYEQYF.

This sequence joins TRBV5-1 and TRBJ2-7, with 13 bases fitting TRBD2. The J segment lost 3 bases and the V segment lost 5 bases, leaving 8 bases of the junction unmatched. Germline CDR1 and CDR2: SGHRS and YFSETQ. This CDR3 contains 16 residues. The CDR3 here is CASSTGTSGDIYEQYF. CDR3 DNA sequence: TGCGCCAGCAGTACCGGGACTAGCGGGGATATCTACGAGCAGTACTTC.

The DNA for the CDR3 is TGTGCCTGGAGTGGGGAAGACTGGGGCTACGAGCAGTACTTC. Encoded protein: CAWSGEDWGYEQYF. The chain couples TRBV30 to TRBJ2-7; D is uncertain. V was cut by 1 base and J by 3 bases, with 13 bases left in between. Germline V gene data show CDR1 as GTSNPN and CDR2 as SVGIG (reference sequence). The CDR3 has 14 amino acids.

This clone was seen more than once but under ten times. This chain links TRBV10-2 with TRBJ2-7, with 8 bases aligning to TRBD1. V gave up 6 bases and J gave up 0 bases; unmatched junction bases: 10. The length of the CDR3 is 16 residues. Germline loops: CDR1 WSHSY, CDR2 SAAADI. The CDR3 DNA sequence: TGCGCCAGCAGCGTAGGGACAGGCGACCGCTCCTACGAGCAGTACTTC. Translating gives CASSVGTGDRSYEQYF.

CDR3 amino acids: CASSEARGGVEKLFF. The DNA of the CDR3 is TGTGCCAGCAGTGAAGCAAGAGGAGGGGTGGAAAAACTGTTTTTT. The rearrangement joins TRBV6-1 to TRBJ1-4, with a tentative D call TRBD1 (5 bases). Germline V CDR1 and CDR2: MNHNS, SASEGT. V shed 0 bases and J shed 8 bases, with 13 bases lying between them. The CDR3 runs 15 residues.

This rearrangement joins TRBV6-8 to TRBJ1-1, with D maybe TRBD1 (5 bases). The germline V gene encodes CDR1 MNHGY and CDR2 SAAAGT. The CDR3 is 15 residues long. The V end lost 2 bases, the J end lost 6 bases, and 16 bases lay between the germline ends. The CDR3 sequence is CASSYPTPLGAEAFF. As DNA, the CDR3 is TGTGCCAGCAGTTACCCAACTCCGTTGGGGGCTGAAGCTTTCTTT.

This chain uses TRBV11-3 with TRBJ2-6; D may match TRBD1 or TRBD2 (6 bases each). V was clipped by 5 bases and J by 0 bases, with 17 bases between them. The CDR3 consists of 18 residues. Germline CDR1 is SGHNT and CDR2 is YENEEA. CDR3 residues: CASSSLRGVNSGANVLTF. The CDR3 DNA reads as TGTGCCAGCAGCAGCCTAAGGGGGGTAAACTCTGGGGCCAACGTCCTGACTTTC.

This clone has more than one count but fewer than ten. The genes are TRBV9 and TRBJ1-2; 7 bases are a match to TRBD1. J lost 2 bases, V lost 6 bases, and 4 bases had no gene match. This CDR3 has 13 residues. Germline assignment: CDR1 SGDLS and CDR2 YYNGEE. The CDR3 coding sequence is TGTGCCAGCAATCGACAGGGAAACTATGGCTACACCTTC. Encoded protein: CASNRQGNYGYTF.

This chain uses TRBV14 with TRBJ2-7; a weak D match, TRBD2 (6 bases). This CDR3 region has 15 residues. Trimming removed 1 base from V and 2 bases from J, with 12 bases in between. CDR1 is SGHDN, CDR2 FVKESK, per germline. The CDR3 region has the DNA TGTGCCAGCAGCCAAGGCGGGACTGTCCCCTACGAGCAGTACTTC. It is translated as CASSQGGTVPYEQYF.

The CDR3 DNA is TGCGCCAGCAGCCCTGACGGGGGAGGTCAAAAACTGTTTTTT. Translated, it gives CASSPDGGGQKLFF. The chain couples TRBV5-1 to TRBJ1-4, with D tentatively TRBD1 (5 bases). The CDR3 has 14 residues. The V gene lost 4 bases and the J gene lost 9 bases, with 16 bases spanning the gap. Germline CDR1 and CDR2: SGHRS and YFSETQ.

In its sample, this clone was seen a few times. The CDR3 bases are TGTGCCAGCAGTGGGCCAGGACAGGGGGCATCACGTTCCTACGAGCAGTACTTC. This encodes CASSGPGQGASRSYEQYF. This chain joins TRBV6-8 and TRBJ2-7; 11 bases match TRBD1. V was clipped by 5 bases and J by 1 base; unmatched bases: 13. From germline, CDR1 is MNHGY and CDR2 SAAAGT. The CDR3 consists of 18 residues.

The genes are TRBV25-1 and TRBJ2-1; 7 positions match TRBD2. The length of the CDR3 is 16 residues. The germline V gene encodes CDR1 MGHDK and CDR2 SYGVNS. V shed 1 base, J shed 2 bases, and the junction held 5 bases outside the gene matches. CDR3 sequence (DNA): TGTGCCAGCAGTGAATTGAAAGGACTAGCCTACAATGAGCAGTTCTTC. Translation: CASSELKGLAYNEQFF.

This clone has a handful of counts. This chain connects TRBV1 to TRBJ1-2; the table's D call, TRBD1, has no DNA check behind it. TRBV1 is reported as a pseudogene. This CDR3 contains 17 residues. The CDR3 loop reads CTSSQDGGTGANYGYTF. In nucleotides, the CDR3 is TGCACCAGCAGCCAAGATGGGGGGACAGGAGCTAACTATGGCTACACCTTC.

The gene calls are TRBV19 and TRBJ2-3; D may be TRBD2 (6 bases). Germline V gives CDR1 LNHDA, CDR2 SQIVND (reference sequence). This CDR3 is built from 15 residues. V was trimmed by 6 bases and J by 0 bases, leaving 13 bases between them. CDR3 region: CASRDWRESTDTQYF. In DNA form, the CDR3 reads TGTGCCAGTAGAGATTGGAGGGAGAGCACAGATACGCAGTATTTT.